What follows are 21 T cell receptor beta chains derived from one specimen sequenced in a study of T cells in Graves' hyperthyroidism and ophthalmopathy. The source material, RNA transcripts, was used to amplify TCR beta CDR3 regions. Primed by the HTBI set, a first-round RT-PCR was run on the TCR CDR3. TCRdb re-called the multiplex PCR reads with MiXCR, one entry per CDR3 protein. The data hold under 350,000 distinct CDR3 sequences, with over 15% observed a single time. Material for sequencing was blood. The receptors were sampled from a woman aged 60-75 years with Graves' ophthalmopathy.

The J gene is TRBJ2-5, the V gene TRBV20-1, with D unresolved. This CDR3 is 13 amino acids long. Trimming removed 1 base at V and 5 bases at J, with 11 bases between. In germline, CDR1 is DFQATT, CDR2 SNEGSKA (reference sequence). CDR3 amino acids: CSARVPSLETQYF. In DNA form, the CDR3 reads TGCAGTGCTAGAGTGCCCAGCCTGGAGACCCAGTACTTC.

This clonotype was observed a handful of times. This chain links TRBV9 with TRBJ2-2; unclear D gene. This CDR3 region has 13 residues. The germline V gene encodes CDR1 SGDLS and CDR2 YYNGEE. Trimming shortened V by 3 bases and J by 5 bases, and 8 bases separated the two germline ends. CDR3 amino acids: CASSAAMTGELFF. Written as DNA, the CDR3 is TGTGCCAGCAGCGCTGCGATGACCGGGGAGCTGTTTTTT.

Many counts were recorded for this clonotype. The CDR3 nucleotides read TGTGCCACCAGTGGGCAGGGCTATGGCTACACCTTC. Translating it yields CATSGQGYGYTF. This chain joins TRBV24-1 and TRBJ1-2; D possibly corresponds to TRBD1 (5 bases). With 5 bases removed from V and 4 bases from J, the gap between germline ends came to 7 bases. Germline loops: CDR1 KGHDR, CDR2 SFDVKD. The CDR3 spans 12 residues.

The table lists this clonotype with many counts. The V call is TRBV28, the J call TRBJ1-2; 9 bases are a match to TRBD1. Germline V gene data show CDR1 as MDHEN and CDR2 as SYDVKM. The trim removed 10 bases at V and 5 bases at J, leaving 8 bases unmatched. The CDR3 has 13 residues. The CDR3 DNA follows: TGTGCCATAAGGACAGGGGAGGGGTATGGCTACACCTTC. As protein: CAIRTGEGYGYTF.

Many counts were recorded for this clonotype. This rearrangement joins TRBV7-2 to TRBJ1-1; 8 bases align to TRBD1. J lost 5 bases, V lost 6 bases, and 8 bases had no gene match. Germline CDR1 SGHTA, CDR2 FQGNSA. The length of the CDR3 is 14 residues. CDR3 in amino acids: CASRNFDRGTEAFF. CDR3 sequence (DNA): TGTGCCAGCAGAAATTTCGACAGGGGAACTGAAGCTTTCTTT.

This clonotype was detected many times. V usage is TRBV9 and J usage is TRBJ2-5, with TRBD2 as a possible D gene (5 bases). Germline V CDR1 and CDR2: SGDLS, YYNGEE. Deletions cut 3 bases from V and 1 base from J, with 10 bases between. This CDR3 is 14 amino acids long. CDR3 region: CASSAGLSQETQYF. CDR3 nucleotides: TGTGCCAGCAGCGCCGGACTCTCCCAAGAGACCCAGTACTTC.

This clonotype was recorded at least ten times. The CDR3 loop reads CASSPYGSYGYTF. The CDR3 nucleotides read TGTGCCAGCAGCCCCTATGGGAGCTATGGCTACACCTTC. The chain uses TRBV7-2 and TRBJ1-2; D not certain. The V end was cut by 5 bases, the J end by 4 bases, with 11 bases between. Germline values: CDR1 SGHTA, CDR2 FQGNSA. The CDR3 has 13 residues.

This clonotype appeared many times. This chain links TRBV6-1 with TRBJ2-7, with 7 bases identical to TRBD1. This CDR3 contains 15 residues. Trimming cost V 5 bases and J 3 bases; bases outside gene matches: 10. The germline V gene has CDR1 MNHNS and CDR2 SASEGT. Here the CDR3 reads CASSSQTGTVYEQYF. The CDR3, as DNA: TGTGCCAGCAGTTCCCAGACCGGGACAGTCTACGAGCAGTACTTC.

This clonotype was observed a handful of times. The rearrangement joins TRBV6-5 to TRBJ1-6; perhaps TRBD1 as D (6 bases). V lost 4 bases to trimming and J lost 4 bases, with 14 bases between them. Germline loops: CDR1 MNHEY, CDR2 SVGAGI. CDR3 size: 16 residues. CDR3 sequence (DNA): TGTGCCAGCAGTTTTAGTAGACAGGATTATAATTCACCCCTCCACTTT. Its protein is CASSFSRQDYNSPLHF.

The rearrangement links TRBV5-1 to TRBJ2-2; D remains ambiguous. Germline assignment: CDR1 SGHRS and CDR2 YFSETQ. The CDR3 is 13 amino acids. The V and J ends lost 0 bases and 7 bases respectively, with 7 bases between them. CDR3 sequence reads: CASSLADHGELFF. The CDR3 DNA sequence: TGCGCCAGCAGCTTGGCCGATCACGGGGAGCTGTTTTTT.

This clonotype occurred many times. J is TRBJ1-3 and V is TRBV9; 7 nucleotides match TRBD1. Unmatched junction bases numbered 3, after V lost 5 bases and J lost 1 base. The CDR3 has 14 amino acids. Germline lookup yields CDR1 SGDLS and CDR2 YYNGEE. CDR3 amino acids: CASSTGESGNTIYF. The CDR3 coding sequence is TGTGCCAGCAGTACAGGGGAATCTGGAAACACCATATATTTT.

The rearrangement uses TRBV7-9 and TRBJ2-4; no clear D gene. Germline values: CDR1 SEHNR, CDR2 FQNEAQ (reference sequence). V lost 7 bases, J lost 5 bases, and 12 bases lay in between. The CDR3 covers 13 residues. CDR3 sequence: CASNESPQNIQYF. The CDR3 DNA reads TGTGCCAGCAACGAGAGCCCCCAAAACATTCAGTACTTC.

Many counts were recorded for this clonotype. CDR3 nucleotides: TGCGCCAGCAGCTTGGATCGCGCCACTGAAGCTTTCTTT. Translation gives CASSLDRATEAFF. The chain links TRBV5-1 to TRBJ1-1; no clear D gene. CDR1 and CDR2 from the germline V gene are SGHRS and YFSETQ. The CDR3 sequence is 13 residues long. V gave up 0 bases and J gave up 4 bases, with 7 bases separating them.

This clonotype was counted at least ten times. The chain is built from TRBV6-1 and TRBJ2-7; weak D call: TRBD1 (6 bases). Trimming cost V 5 bases and J 5 bases, with 16 bases left between them. Germline V gene lookup returns CDR1 MNHNS and CDR2 SASEGT. The CDR3 runs 14 residues. The CDR3 is CASSKTGSPNEQYF. CDR3 bases: TGTGCCAGCAGTAAAACAGGGTCCCCTAACGAGCAGTACTTC.

This clonotype was detected ten times or more. The chain carries TRBV2 and TRBJ2-3; tentatively, D is TRBD1 (5 bases). V lost 3 bases and J lost 6, with 22 bases in between. The CDR3 is 17 residues long. CDR1 is SNHLY and CDR2 is FYNNEI in the germline V gene. CDR3 in DNA: TGTGCCAGCAGTGAGGTTGGGGTTCTGGTCAGGGCGGATACGCAGTATTTT. Translated: CASSEVGVLVRADTQYF.

This clonotype was counted between two and nine times. The V gene is TRBV19, the J gene TRBJ1-1; the D is unclear. This CDR3 has 13 residues. Germline CDR1 reads LNHDA; CDR2 reads SQIVND (reference sequence). Trimming left V 3 bases short and J 0 bases short, with 5 bases between. The DNA for the CDR3 is TGTGCCAGTAGTATTTTCTTGAACACTGAAGCTTTCTTT. Amino acids: CASSIFLNTEAFF.

Regarding this clonotype: This may be a read error, as it is one base from a much larger clone. Here the CDR3 DNA reads TGTGCCAGCAGCCAAGATCAACGGGAGAGGTTAAATGAGCAGCTCTTC. Protein sequence: CASSQDQRERLNEQLF. The rearrangement joins TRBV4-2 to TRBJ2-1, with D possibly TRBD2 on 6 matching bases. The CDR3 sequence is 16 residues long. The V gene's germline CDR1 is LGHNA and CDR2 YNFKEQ.

Only a few counts were recorded for this clonotype. The chain is built from TRBV25-1 and TRBJ1-6; unclear D gene. The V gene's germline CDR1 is MGHDK and CDR2 SYGVNS. CDR3 length: 12 amino acids. This CDR3 reads CASGSYNSPLHF. The CDR3 DNA follows: TGTGCTTCGGGCTCCTATAATTCACCCCTCCACTTT.

CDR3 nucleotides: TGTGCCAGCATGCAGGGGGCGGGGGGCTACACCTTC. Protein: CASMQGAGGYTF. The chain recombines TRBV12-3 or TRBV12-4 with TRBJ1-2, with 8 bases lining up with TRBD1. The CDR3 runs to 12 residues. The J segment lost 8 bases and the V segment lost 7 bases, leaving 6 bases of the junction unmatched.

This clonotype was picked up many times. CDR3 sequence: CASSPGTGGTETQYF. The CDR3 DNA is TGTGCCAGCTCACCCGGGACAGGGGGAACTGAGACCCAGTACTTC. The genes are TRBV18 and TRBJ2-5, with TRBD1 identical over 11 bases. CDR1 and CDR2 from the germline V gene are KGHSH and LQKENI. Germline trimming cut 3 bases from V and 5 bases from J; bases unmatched to any gene: 5. This CDR3 is 15 amino acids long.

This clonotype was found a few times. V gene TRBV14 combines with J gene TRBJ1-1; 8 bases are a match to TRBD1. The V and J ends lost 5 bases and 10 bases, in that order; junction bases with no gene match: 6. CDR3 length equals 12 residues. Germline CDR1 and CDR2: SGHDN and FVKESK. Here the CDR3 reads CASSTDRARAFF. The DNA of the CDR3 is TGTGCCAGCAGCACGGACAGGGCGCGAGCTTTCTTT.